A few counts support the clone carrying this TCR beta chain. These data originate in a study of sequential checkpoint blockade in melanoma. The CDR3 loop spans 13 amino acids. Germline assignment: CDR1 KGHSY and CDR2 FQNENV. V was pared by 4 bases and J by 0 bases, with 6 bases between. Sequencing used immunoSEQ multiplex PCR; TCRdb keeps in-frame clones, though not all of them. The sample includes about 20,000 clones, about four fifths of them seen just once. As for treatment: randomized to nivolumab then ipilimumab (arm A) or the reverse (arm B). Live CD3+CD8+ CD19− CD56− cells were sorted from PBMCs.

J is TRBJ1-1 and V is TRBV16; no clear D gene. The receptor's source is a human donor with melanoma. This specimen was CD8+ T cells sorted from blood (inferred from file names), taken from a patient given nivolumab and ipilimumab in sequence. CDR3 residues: CASSPYLNTEAFF. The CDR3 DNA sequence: TGTGCCAGCAGCCCGTACTTGAACACTGAAGCTTTCTTT.